These 30 T cell receptor beta chains were all obtained from the same sample, sequenced in a study of OX40 agonist ivuxolimab in advanced cancers. Libraries were prepared by immunoSEQ multiplex PCR; TCRdb keeps only in-frame clonotypes and omits some of them. The repertoire consists of fewer than 25,000 clones, with over 80% occurring once and the leading ten covering 35% to 45%. This sample comprised CD4+ or CD8+ T cells sorted from blood, obtained in a trial of the OX40 agonist ivuxolimab. These receptor sequences come from an adult with an advanced solid tumor such as melanoma, head and neck, liver or kidney cancer.

The chain links TRBV10-2 to TRBJ2-1; D not certain. The V and J ends lost 8 bases and 0 bases respectively, with 8 bases between them. The germline V gene encodes CDR1 WSHSY and CDR2 SAAADI. This CDR3 is built from 13 residues. The CDR3 DNA reads as TGCGCCAGCCTCACCAACTCCTACAATGAGCAGTTCTTC. Protein: CASLTNSYNEQFF.

The chain couples TRBV27 to TRBJ2-3, with TRBD2 matching over 13 bases. Germline trimming cut 6 bases from V and 3 bases from J; bases unmatched to any gene: 12. The germline gives CDR1 MNHEY, CDR2 SMNVEV (reference sequence). The CDR3 contains 18 residues. CDR3 DNA: TGTGCCAGCAGGCTCCAATGGACTAGCGGGAGTAGGACAGATACGCAGTATTTT. Protein: CASRLQWTSGSRTDTQYF.

The chain links TRBV27 to TRBJ2-7, with D possibly TRBD2 on 7 matching bases. The CDR3 spans 15 residues. Trimming removed 4 bases from V and 0 bases from J, with 13 bases in between. Germline CDR1 and CDR2: MNHEY and SMNVEV (reference sequence). The CDR3 DNA is TGTGCCAGCAGTTACCAGGGGAGGGGCTCCTACGAGCAGTACTTC. Residues: CASSYQGRGSYEQYF.

This rearrangement joins TRBV11-2 to TRBJ2-1, with 9 bases fitting TRBD2. This CDR3 comprises 16 residues. CDR1 is SGHAT and CDR2 is FQNNGV in the germline V gene. V gave up 1 base and J gave up 1 base; unmatched junction bases: 2. Here the CDR3 DNA reads TGTGCCAGCAGCTTAGGGCTAGCGGGGTCCTACAATGAGCAGTTCTTC. It codes for CASSLGLAGSYNEQFF.

The chain recombines TRBV6-1 with TRBJ1-4; no clear D. Germline-derived CDR1 and CDR2 are MNHNS and SASEGT. V shed 5 bases and J shed 0 bases, with 10 bases lying between them. The CDR3 length is 15 residues. CDR3 amino acids: CASSSGPATNEKLFF. CDR3 nucleotides: TGTGCCAGCAGTTCCGGGCCTGCAACTAATGAAAAACTGTTTTTT.

The chain links TRBV13 to TRBJ2-7; the match to TRBD2 covers 9 bases. Germline CDR1 is PRHDT and CDR2 is FYEKMQ (reference sequence). J was trimmed by 7 bases and V by 1 base; bases with no gene match: 11. CDR3 length: 16 amino acids. The CDR3 DNA follows: TGTGCCAGCAGCTTAGAGACTAGCGGCCCTCAGGGGGAGCAGTACTTC. As protein: CASSLETSGPQGEQYF.

The rearrangement links TRBV9 to TRBJ2-3; 11 bases match TRBD2. The junction had 6 bases not matched to a gene; V was cut back by 3 bases and J by 3 bases. The CDR3 totals 16 residues. From germline, CDR1 is SGDLS and CDR2 YYNGEE. In nucleotides, the CDR3 is TGTGCCAGCAGCGAACTAGCGGGAGAAAGAACAGATACGCAGTATTTT. Translating it yields CASSELAGERTDTQYF. The full variable domain, its missing parts supplied by reference TRBV9 and TRBJ2-3, is DSGVTQTPKHLITATGQRVTLRCSPRSGDLSVYWYQQSLDQGLQFLIQYYNGEERAKGNILERFSAQQFPDLHSELNLSSLELGDSALYFCASSELAGERTDTQYFGPGTRLTVL.

This chain joins TRBV5-2 and TRBJ2-6. TRBV5-2 is assigned pseudogene status. The CDR3 consists of 17 residues. CDR3 region: CASNVTSTQSRANVLTF. The CDR3 region has the DNA TGTGCCAGCAACGTTACGAGTACACAAAGTCGGGCCAACGTCCTGACTTTC.

This chain uses TRBV9 with TRBJ2-2; no clear D gene. The CDR3 contains 13 residues. Germline V gene sequence: CDR1 SGDLS, CDR2 YYNGEE. Trimming removed 5 bases at V and 0 bases at J, with 5 bases between. CDR3 in amino acids: CASRNSNTGELFF. DNA for the CDR3: TGTGCCAGCAGAAATTCGAACACCGGGGAGCTGTTTTTT.

The CDR3 DNA follows: TGTGCCAGCAGCTTAGGGGACAGTGCCTACAATGAGCAGTTCTTC. Translated, it gives CASSLGDSAYNEQFF. The V gene is TRBV7-6, the J gene TRBJ2-1; 7 bases fit TRBD1. CDR1 is SGHVS, CDR2 FNYEAQ, per germline. V was clipped by 1 base and J by 2 bases; unmatched bases: 2. The CDR3 is made up of 15 amino acids.

V is TRBV12-5 and J is TRBJ1-5, with D tentatively TRBD1 (6 bases). Germline V CDR1 and CDR2: LGHNT, FRNRAP. With 7 bases removed from V and 7 bases from J, the gap between germline ends came to 17 bases. This CDR3 has 14 residues. The CDR3 DNA sequence: TGTGCTAGTGTTCGAAGAGGGGGGGACCAGCCCCAGCATTTT. This sequence encodes CASVRRGGDQPQHF.

This chain connects TRBV7-9 to TRBJ2-7; TRBD2 is a possible D gene (6 bases). This CDR3 is 13 amino acids long. Between the trimmed V and J ends, which lost 5 bases and 2 bases, there was a span of 10 bases. Germline CDR1 SEHNR, CDR2 FQNEAQ (reference sequence). CDR3 sequence reads: CASSPGGPYEQYF. The CDR3 DNA reads as TGTGCCAGCAGCCCCGGGGGTCCCTACGAGCAGTACTTC.

The chain links TRBV9 to TRBJ2-3; possibly TRBD2 for D (7 bases). CDR1 and CDR2 (germline): SGDLS, YYNGEE. The CDR3 is made up of 17 amino acids. V gave up 4 bases and J gave up 2 bases, with 20 bases separating them. The CDR3 coding sequence is TGTGCCAGCAGCTACCCGCTACAGGGAGGGGACACAGATACGCAGTATTTT. Translation gives CASSYPLQGGDTDTQYF.

The rearrangement links TRBV30 to TRBJ2-7, with a weak D call TRBD1 (5 bases). Germline CDR1 reads GTSNPN; CDR2 reads SVGIG (reference sequence). The CDR3 is 14 amino acids. Trimming pared 2 bases from V and 0 bases from J, leaving 11 bases between. The CDR3 coding sequence is TGTGCCTGGAGTACCCTGGACATCTCCTACGAGCAGTACTTC. This encodes CAWSTLDISYEQYF.

The V call is TRBV7-9, the J call TRBJ2-7; D possibly corresponds to TRBD2 (6 bases). V lost 4 bases and J lost 2, with 21 bases in between. This CDR3 is built from 17 residues. The V gene's germline CDR1 is SEHNR and CDR2 FQNEAQ (reference sequence). In DNA, the CDR3 is TGTGCCAGCAGCTCCGGACTAACGGGAGCTTCAACCTACGAGCAGTACTTC. It is translated as CASSSGLTGASTYEQYF.

The rearrangement links TRBV7-2 to TRBJ2-7; D is unresolved. The germline CDR1 and CDR2 sequences are SGHTA and FQGNSA. V lost 1 base to trimming and J lost 3 bases, with 19 bases between them. The CDR3 contains 17 residues. The CDR3 region is CASSLEWSEAKHYEQYF. In DNA, the CDR3 is TGTGCCAGCAGCTTAGAATGGTCGGAAGCGAAGCACTACGAGCAGTACTTC.

V gene TRBV9 combines with J gene TRBJ2-1, with TRBD2 identical over 11 bases. Germline lookup yields CDR1 SGDLS and CDR2 YYNGEE. V shed 6 bases and J 9 bases; nucleotides not matched to a gene: 5. The CDR3 contains 13 residues. CDR3 residues: CASNSGGAGEQFF. CDR3 coding DNA: TGTGCCAGCAATAGCGGGGGGGCTGGTGAGCAGTTCTTC.

This clone was seen a handful of times. This chain links TRBV4-1 with TRBJ2-3; D not resolved. From germline, CDR1 is MGHRA and CDR2 YSYEKL. The CDR3 covers 15 residues. Trimming stripped 1 base from V and 2 bases from J, with 10 bases between. The CDR3 region has the DNA TGCGCCAGCAGCCAAGGAGTAGCTTACACAGATACGCAGTATTTT. This sequence encodes CASSQGVAYTDTQYF.

The genes are TRBV7-2 and TRBJ2-7; tentatively, D is TRBD2 (5 bases). Trimming removed 4 bases at V and 6 bases at J, with 13 bases between. This CDR3 contains 13 residues. Germline values: CDR1 SGHTA, CDR2 FQGNSA. For the CDR3, the DNA is TGTGCCAGCAGCTCGGGGATTCGTGGCGAGCAGTACTTC. This gives the protein CASSSGIRGEQYF.

The genes are TRBV4-1 and TRBJ1-5; 8 bases align to TRBD1. This CDR3 is built from 16 residues. With 1 base clipped from V and 5 bases from J, the junction kept 7 bases outside the gene matches. CDR1 and CDR2 from the germline V gene are MGHRA and YSYEKL. The CDR3 sequence: CASSQVRQGADQPQHF. The CDR3 DNA is TGCGCCAGCAGCCAAGTCCGGCAGGGGGCCGATCAGCCCCAGCATTTT.

The J gene is TRBJ1-1, the V gene TRBV13, with 7 nucleotides matching TRBD1. This CDR3 region has 14 residues. The V gene's germline CDR1 is PRHDT and CDR2 FYEKMQ (reference sequence). V shed 5 bases and J 0 bases; nucleotides not matched to a gene: 3. The CDR3 here is CASSLGQMNTEAFF. DNA for the CDR3: TGTGCCAGCAGCCTGGGACAGATGAACACTGAAGCTTTCTTT.

The chain carries TRBV5-1 and TRBJ1-1; TRBD1 agrees at 8 bases. With V trimmed by 0 bases and J by 3 bases, 7 bases remained unmatched. Germline V gene sequence: CDR1 SGHRS, CDR2 YFSETQ. The CDR3 runs to 16 residues. The CDR3 protein is CASSLDQGARYTEAFF. Here the CDR3 DNA reads TGCGCCAGCAGCTTGGACCAGGGGGCGCGGTACACTGAAGCTTTCTTT.

This clone has just a few counts. The V and J genes are TRBV7-9 and TRBJ2-3; 10 nucleotides agree with TRBD2. V shed 5 bases, J shed 2 bases, and the junction held 7 bases outside the gene matches. The germline gives CDR1 SEHNR, CDR2 FQNEAQ (reference sequence). The CDR3 spans 16 residues. This CDR3 is CASSPKGTSDTDTQYF. The DNA for the CDR3 is TGTGCCAGCAGCCCGAAAGGGACTAGCGACACAGATACGCAGTATTTT.

The chain has TRBV15 and TRBJ2-1; 9 bases agree with TRBD2. The germline CDR1 and CDR2 sequences are LNHNV and YYDKDF (reference sequence). The CDR3 is 16 amino acids. The ends lost 0 bases at V and 4 bases at J; junction bases unmatched: 4. The CDR3 coding sequence is TGTGCCACCAGCAGAGATAGGGCGGGGGGGTACAATGAGCAGTTCTTC. Its protein product is CATSRDRAGGYNEQFF.

The chain employs TRBV4-1 and TRBJ2-4; D not resolved. Looked up from germline, CDR1 is MGHRA and CDR2 is YSYEKL. The germline V and J ends were trimmed by 0 bases and 0 bases, with 9 bases remaining between them. The CDR3 is 16 amino acids. The CDR3 nucleotides are TGCGCCAGCAGCCAAGATCCAGGTATAGCCAAAAACATTCAGTACTTC. It encodes CASSQDPGIAKNIQYF.

This clone was counted a single time. V and J are TRBV5-7 and TRBJ1-2; the D is unclear. TRBV5-7 is an ORF, and what it does is uncertain. The CDR3 runs 14 residues. Deletions cut 4 bases from V and 8 bases from J, with 18 bases between. CDR3 nucleotides: TGTGCCAGCAGCCAAGATCGAGGGTTTAAGGGCTACACCTTC. Translated, it gives CASSQDRGFKGYTF.

The rearrangement links TRBV10-3 to TRBJ2-3, with a possible D match to TRBD1 (5 bases). This CDR3 contains 15 residues. Trimming left V 2 bases short and J 1 base short, with 10 bases between. Germline CDR1 and CDR2: ENHRY and SYGVKD. The CDR3 DNA is TGTGCCATCAGTGAGCCAGAACAGGGCACAGATACGCAGTATTTT. Translating it yields CAISEPEQGTDTQYF.

This chain uses TRBV2 with TRBJ1-5, with D hard to call. With 1 base removed from V and 5 bases from J, the gap between germline ends came to 6 bases. The CDR3 spans 13 residues. CDR1 is SNHLY, CDR2 FYNNEI, per germline. The DNA of the CDR3 is TGTGCCAGCAGTGAAGAGGCCCATCAGCCCCAGCATTTT. As protein: CASSEEAHQPQHF. The variable domain in full, with the rest retrieved from reference TRBV2 and TRBJ1-5, is EPEVTQTPSHQVTQMGQEVILRCVPISNHLYFYWYRQILGQKVEFLVSFYNNEISEKSEIFDDQFSVERPDGSNFTLKIRSTKLEDSAMYFCASSEEAHQPQHFGDGTRLSIL.

V and J are TRBV7-6 and TRBJ2-7; 8 bases fit TRBD1. Germline trimming cut 6 bases from V and 3 bases from J; bases unmatched to any gene: 7. This CDR3 is built from 14 residues. The germline V gene encodes CDR1 SGHVS and CDR2 FNYEAQ. DNA for the CDR3: TGTGCCAGCAGTACCGGGACAGGCCTCTACGAGCAGTACTTC. Translated, it gives CASSTGTGLYEQYF.

This clone was detected only a few times. The chain joins TRBV19 to TRBJ1-1, with D maybe TRBD1 (5 bases). Trimming stripped 3 bases from V and 1 base from J, with 12 bases between. The CDR3 is made up of 15 amino acids. CDR1 LNHDA and CDR2 SQIVND come from the germline V gene (reference sequence). CDR3 residues: CASSIGALGNTEAFF. For the CDR3, the DNA is TGTGCCAGTAGTATTGGGGCCCTAGGGAACACTGAAGCTTTCTTT.